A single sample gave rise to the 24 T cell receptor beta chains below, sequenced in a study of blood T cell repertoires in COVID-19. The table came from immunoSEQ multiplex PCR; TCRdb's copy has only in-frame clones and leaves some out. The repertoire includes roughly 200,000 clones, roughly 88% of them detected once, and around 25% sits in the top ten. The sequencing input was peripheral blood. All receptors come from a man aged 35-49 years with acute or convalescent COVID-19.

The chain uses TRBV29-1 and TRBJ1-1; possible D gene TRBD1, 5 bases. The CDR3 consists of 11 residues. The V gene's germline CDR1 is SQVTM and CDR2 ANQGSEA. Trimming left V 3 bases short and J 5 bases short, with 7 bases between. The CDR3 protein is CSVEGGTEAFF. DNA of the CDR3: TGCAGCGTTGAGGGGGGGACTGAAGCTTTCTTT. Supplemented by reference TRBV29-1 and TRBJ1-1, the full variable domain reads SAVISQKPSRDICQRGTSLTIQCQVDSQVTMMFWYRQQPGQSLTLIATANQGSEATYESGFVIDKFPISRPNLTFSTLTVSNMSPEDSSIYLCSVEGGTEAFFGQGTRLTVV.

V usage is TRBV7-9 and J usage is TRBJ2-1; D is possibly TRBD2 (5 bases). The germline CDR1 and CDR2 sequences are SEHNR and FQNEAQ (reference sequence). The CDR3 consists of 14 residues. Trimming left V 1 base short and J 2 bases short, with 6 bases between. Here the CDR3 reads CASSLELAYNEQFF. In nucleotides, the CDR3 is TGTGCCAGCAGCTTAGAACTAGCCTACAATGAGCAGTTCTTC.

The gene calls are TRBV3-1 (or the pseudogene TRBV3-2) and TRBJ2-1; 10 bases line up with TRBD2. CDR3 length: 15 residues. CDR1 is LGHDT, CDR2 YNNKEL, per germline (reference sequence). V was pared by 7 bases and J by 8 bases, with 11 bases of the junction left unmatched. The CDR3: CASTSGLAGAHEQFF. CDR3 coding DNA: TGTGCCAGCACCTCGGGCCTAGCGGGAGCTCATGAGCAGTTCTTC.

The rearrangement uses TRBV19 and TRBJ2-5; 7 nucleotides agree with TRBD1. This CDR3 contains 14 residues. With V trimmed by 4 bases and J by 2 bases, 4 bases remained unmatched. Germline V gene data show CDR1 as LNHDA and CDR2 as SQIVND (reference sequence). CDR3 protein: CASSTPGQQETQYF. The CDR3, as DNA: TGTGCCAGTAGTACACCGGGACAGCAAGAGACCCAGTACTTC.

This CDR3 is CATSRDFRDRESGNTIYF. DNA for the CDR3: TGTGCCACCAGCAGAGATTTCCGTGACAGGGAATCTGGAAACACCATATATTTT. The V gene is TRBV15, the J gene TRBJ1-3; 7 nucleotides align to TRBD1. From germline, CDR1 is LNHNV and CDR2 YYDKDF (reference sequence). With 0 bases clipped from V and 1 base from J, the junction kept 9 bases outside the gene matches. The CDR3 loop spans 18 amino acids.

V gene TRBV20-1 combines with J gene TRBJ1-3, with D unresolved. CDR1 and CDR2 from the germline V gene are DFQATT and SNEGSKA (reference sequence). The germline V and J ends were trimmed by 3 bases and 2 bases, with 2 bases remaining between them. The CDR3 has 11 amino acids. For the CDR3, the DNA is TGCAGTGCTAGCGCTGGAAACACCATATATTTT. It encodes CSASAGNTIYF.

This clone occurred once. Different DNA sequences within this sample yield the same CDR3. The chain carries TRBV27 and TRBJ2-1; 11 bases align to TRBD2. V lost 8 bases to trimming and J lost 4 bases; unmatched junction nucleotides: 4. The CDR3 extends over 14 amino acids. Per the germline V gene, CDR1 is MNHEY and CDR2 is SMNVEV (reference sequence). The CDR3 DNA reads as TGTGCCAGCGGGGGACTAGCGGATTACAATGAGCAGTTCTTC. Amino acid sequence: CASGGLADYNEQFF.

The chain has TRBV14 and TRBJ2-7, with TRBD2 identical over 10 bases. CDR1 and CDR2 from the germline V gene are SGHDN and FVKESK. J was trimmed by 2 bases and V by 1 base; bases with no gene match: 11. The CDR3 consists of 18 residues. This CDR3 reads CASSQGAVAGGLTYEQYF. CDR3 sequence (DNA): TGTGCCAGCAGCCAAGGGGCCGTAGCGGGAGGTCTAACCTACGAGCAGTACTTC.

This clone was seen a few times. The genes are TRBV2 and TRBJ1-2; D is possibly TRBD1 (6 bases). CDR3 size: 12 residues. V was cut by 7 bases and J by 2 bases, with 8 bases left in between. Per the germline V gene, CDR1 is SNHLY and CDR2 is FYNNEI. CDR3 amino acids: CASNRENYGYTF. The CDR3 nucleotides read TGTGCCAGCAACAGGGAGAACTATGGCTACACCTTC.

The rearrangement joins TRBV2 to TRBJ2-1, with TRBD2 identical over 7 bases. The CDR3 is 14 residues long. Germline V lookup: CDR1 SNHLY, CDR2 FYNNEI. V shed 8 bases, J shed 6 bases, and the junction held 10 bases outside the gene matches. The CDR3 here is CASGAGVGSNEQFF. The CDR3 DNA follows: TGTGCCAGCGGGGCGGGAGTAGGGAGCAATGAGCAGTTCTTC.

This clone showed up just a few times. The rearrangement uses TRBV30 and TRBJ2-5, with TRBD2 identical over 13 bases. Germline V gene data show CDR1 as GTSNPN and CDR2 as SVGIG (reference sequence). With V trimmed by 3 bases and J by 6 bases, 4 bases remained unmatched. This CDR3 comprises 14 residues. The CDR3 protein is CAWSLGTSGKTQYF. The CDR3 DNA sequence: TGTGCCTGGAGCCTCGGGACTAGCGGGAAGACCCAGTACTTC.

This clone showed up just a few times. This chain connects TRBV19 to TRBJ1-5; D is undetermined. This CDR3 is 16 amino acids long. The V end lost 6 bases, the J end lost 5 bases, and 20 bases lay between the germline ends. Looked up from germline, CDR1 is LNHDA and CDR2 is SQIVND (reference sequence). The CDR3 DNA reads TGTGCCAGTAGATCCCGTATAGGCACAGATTATCAGCCCCAGCATTTT. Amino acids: CASRSRIGTDYQPQHF.

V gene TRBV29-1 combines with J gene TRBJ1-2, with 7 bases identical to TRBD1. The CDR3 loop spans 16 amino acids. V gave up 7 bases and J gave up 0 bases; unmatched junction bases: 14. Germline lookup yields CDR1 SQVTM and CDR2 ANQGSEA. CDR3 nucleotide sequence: TGCAGCGCCCCAAACCCGACAGGGCTGGCTAACTATGGCTACACCTTC. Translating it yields CSAPNPTGLANYGYTF.

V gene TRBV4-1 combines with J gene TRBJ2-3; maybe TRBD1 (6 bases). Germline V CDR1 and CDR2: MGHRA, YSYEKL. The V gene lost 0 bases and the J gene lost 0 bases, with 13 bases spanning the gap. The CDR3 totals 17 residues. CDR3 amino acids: CASSQEEQGVSTDTQYF. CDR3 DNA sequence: TGCGCCAGCAGCCAAGAGGAACAGGGAGTTAGCACAGATACGCAGTATTTT.

CDR3 sequence (DNA): TGTGCCAGCAGTTTCGGACAGGGGAAGGAGACCCAGTACTTC. As protein: CASSFGQGKETQYF. This chain links TRBV6-5 with TRBJ2-5; 9 nucleotides line up with TRBD1. Germline V gives CDR1 MNHEY, CDR2 SVGAGI. V was pared by 4 bases and J by 5 bases, with 5 bases of the junction left unmatched. This CDR3 is 14 amino acids long.

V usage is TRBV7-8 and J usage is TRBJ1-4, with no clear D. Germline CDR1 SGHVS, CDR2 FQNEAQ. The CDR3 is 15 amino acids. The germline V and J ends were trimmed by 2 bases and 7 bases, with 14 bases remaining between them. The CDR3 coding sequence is TGTGCCAGCAGCTTATCCCGGGGATGGGGTGAAAAACTGTTTTTT. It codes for CASSLSRGWGEKLFF. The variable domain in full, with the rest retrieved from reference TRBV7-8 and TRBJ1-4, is GAGVSQSPRYKVAKRGQDVALRCDPISGHVSLFWYQQALGQGPEFLTYFQNEAQLDKSGLPSDRFFAERPEGSVSTLKIQRTQQEDSAVYLCASSLSRGWGEKLFFGSGTQLSVL.

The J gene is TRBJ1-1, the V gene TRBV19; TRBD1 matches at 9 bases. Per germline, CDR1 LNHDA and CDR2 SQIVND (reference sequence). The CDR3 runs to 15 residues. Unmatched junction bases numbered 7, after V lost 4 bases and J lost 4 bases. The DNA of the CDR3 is TGTGCCAGTAGTACTCGGGACAGGGATACCACTGAAGCTTTCTTT. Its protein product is CASSTRDRDTTEAFF.

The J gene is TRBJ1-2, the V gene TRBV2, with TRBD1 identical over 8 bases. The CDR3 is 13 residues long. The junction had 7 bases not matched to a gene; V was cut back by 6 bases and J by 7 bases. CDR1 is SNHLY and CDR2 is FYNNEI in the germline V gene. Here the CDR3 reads CASSLTRGPGYTF. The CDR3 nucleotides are TGTGCCAGCAGCTTGACCAGGGGGCCTGGCTACACCTTC.

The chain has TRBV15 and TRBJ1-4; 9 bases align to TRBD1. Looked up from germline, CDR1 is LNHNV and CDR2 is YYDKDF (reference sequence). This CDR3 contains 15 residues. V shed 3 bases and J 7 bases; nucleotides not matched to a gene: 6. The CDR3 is CATSRDDRGSEKLFF. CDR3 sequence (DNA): TGTGCCACCAGCAGGGACGACAGGGGGAGTGAAAAACTGTTTTTT.

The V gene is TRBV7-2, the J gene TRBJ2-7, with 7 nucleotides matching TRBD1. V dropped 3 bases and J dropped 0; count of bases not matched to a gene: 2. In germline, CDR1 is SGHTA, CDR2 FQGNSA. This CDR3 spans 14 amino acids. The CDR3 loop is CASSFGQASYEQYF. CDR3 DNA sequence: TGTGCCAGCAGCTTCGGACAGGCCTCCTACGAGCAGTACTTC.

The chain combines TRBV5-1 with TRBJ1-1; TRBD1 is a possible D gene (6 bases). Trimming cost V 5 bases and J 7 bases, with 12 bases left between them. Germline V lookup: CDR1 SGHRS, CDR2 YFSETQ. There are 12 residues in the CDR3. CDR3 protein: CASRGGDNEAFF. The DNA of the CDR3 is TGCGCCAGCAGGGGGGGGGACAATGAAGCTTTCTTT.

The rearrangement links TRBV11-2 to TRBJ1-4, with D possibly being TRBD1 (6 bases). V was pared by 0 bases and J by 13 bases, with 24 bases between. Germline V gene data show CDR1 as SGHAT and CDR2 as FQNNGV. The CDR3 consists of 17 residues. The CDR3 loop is CASSLEGIQGSGEGLFF. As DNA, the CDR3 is TGTGCCAGCAGCTTAGAGGGAATACAGGGATCGGGTGAAGGACTGTTTTTT.

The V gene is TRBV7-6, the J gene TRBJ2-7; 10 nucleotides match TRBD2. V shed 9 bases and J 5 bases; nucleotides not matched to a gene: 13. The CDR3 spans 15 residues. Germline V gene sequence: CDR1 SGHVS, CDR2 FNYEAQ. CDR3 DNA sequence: TGTGCCAGGGTGGAAATTAGCGGGAGGCCCCACGAGCAGTACTTC. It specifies CARVEISGRPHEQYF. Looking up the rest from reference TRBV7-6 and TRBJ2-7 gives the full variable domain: GAGVSQSPRYKVTKRGQDVALRCDPISGHVSLYWYRQALGQGPEFLTYFNYEAQQDKSGLPNDRFSAERPEGSISTLTIQRTEQRDSAMYRCARVEISGRPHEQYFGPGTRLTVT.

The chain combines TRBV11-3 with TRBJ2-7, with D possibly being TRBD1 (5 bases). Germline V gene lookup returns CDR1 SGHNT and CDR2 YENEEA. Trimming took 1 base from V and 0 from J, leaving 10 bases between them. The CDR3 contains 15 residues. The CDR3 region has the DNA TGTGCCAGCAGCTTAGGAGCAGGGAACTCCTACGAGCAGTACTTC. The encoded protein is CASSLGAGNSYEQYF.